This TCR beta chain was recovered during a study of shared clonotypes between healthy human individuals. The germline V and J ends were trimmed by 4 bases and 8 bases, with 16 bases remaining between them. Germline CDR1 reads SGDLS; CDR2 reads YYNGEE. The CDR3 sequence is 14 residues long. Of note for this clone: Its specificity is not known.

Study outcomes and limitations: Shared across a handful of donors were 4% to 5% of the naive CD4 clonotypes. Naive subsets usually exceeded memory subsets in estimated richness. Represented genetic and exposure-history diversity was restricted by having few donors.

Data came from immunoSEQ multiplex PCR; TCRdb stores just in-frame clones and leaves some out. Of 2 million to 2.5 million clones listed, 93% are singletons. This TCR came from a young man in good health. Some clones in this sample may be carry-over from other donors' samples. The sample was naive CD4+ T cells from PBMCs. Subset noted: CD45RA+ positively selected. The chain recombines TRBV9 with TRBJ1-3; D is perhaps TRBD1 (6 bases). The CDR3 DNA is TGTGCCAGCAGCCCTAGGGGGGAAGGGGACACCATATATTTT. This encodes CASSPRGEGDTIYF.